Each of the 15 T cell receptor beta chains below was sequenced from the same sample in a study of T cell repertoires in cytomegalovirus infection. TCRdb itself ran the reads through MiXCR, one entry per CDR3 protein. The profile covers roughly 500,000 distinct CDR3 sequences, with 30% to 40% appearing a single time and 17% taken by the ten largest. Antigen specificity for these receptors is unknown. Source: cultured PBMCs, taken from culture after CMV antigen stimulation. The receptor source for this set is a human donor in good health (CMV status not recorded). Some clones in this sample may be carry-over from other donors' samples.

This clonotype occurred many times. V is TRBV7-2 and J is TRBJ1-4; the match to TRBD1 covers 10 bases. CDR1 is SGHTA and CDR2 is FQGNSA in the germline V gene. The CDR3 extends over 15 amino acids. Trimming at V came to 1 base and at J to 8 bases, leaving 4 bases not matched to a gene. In DNA, the CDR3 is TGTGCCAGCAGCTTAGGGGGACAGGGGAGCGAAAAACTGTTTTTT. This codes for CASSLGGQGSEKLFF.

This clonotype has a handful of counts. This sequence joins TRBV4-1 and TRBJ2-7; D is unclear. The CDR3 length is 15 residues. Germline assignment: CDR1 MGHRA and CDR2 YSYEKL. The ends were cut back, 1 base at V and 0 bases at J, with 10 bases in the middle. CDR3 residues: CASSQGRDYSYEQYF. CDR3 bases: TGCGCCAGCAGCCAAGGTAGGGATTACTCCTACGAGCAGTACTTC.

The V gene is TRBV6-1, the J gene TRBJ2-7, with unresolved D. V was pared by 1 base and J by 3 bases, with 10 bases between. The germline gives CDR1 MNHNS, CDR2 SASEGT. The CDR3 totals 14 residues. The CDR3 region is CASSEVGQIYEQYV. The CDR3 DNA is TGTGCCAGCAGTGAAGTAGGCCAGATCTACGAGCAGTACGTC.

This clonotype has at least ten counts. This chain connects TRBV27 to TRBJ1-2, with D perhaps TRBD1 (5 bases). The germline V gene has CDR1 MNHEY and CDR2 SMNVEV (reference sequence). V was clipped by 3 bases and J by 0 bases, with 5 bases between them. This CDR3 spans 13 amino acids. CDR3 residues: CASSLTANYGYTF. CDR3 bases: TGTGCCAGCAGTTTGACAGCTAACTATGGCTACACCTTC.

A note on this clonotype: Sequence at one end of the junction differs from germline and may be a read error. The rearrangement links TRBV19 to TRBJ2-1, with 7 bases fitting TRBD2. Germline values: CDR1 LNHDA, CDR2 SQIVND (reference sequence). This CDR3 has 14 residues. This chain's CDR3 is CASSIPQAGSVLSF. CDR3 DNA: TGTGCCAGTAGTATACCCCAAGCGGGATCGGTCTTGTCCTTC. Full variable domain (outside the CDR3, taken from reference TRBV19 and TRBJ2-1): DGGITQSPKYLFRKEGQNVTLSCEQNLNHDAMYWYRQDPGQGLRLIYYSQIVNDFQKGDIAEGYSVSREKKESFPLTVTSAQKNPTAFYLCASSIPQAGSVLSFGPGTRLTVL.

This clonotype occurred many times. V and J are TRBV7-6 and TRBJ2-1, with TRBD1 matching over 10 bases. J was trimmed by 5 bases and V by 3 bases; bases with no gene match: 7. This CDR3 has 16 amino acids. Germline CDR1 reads SGHVS; CDR2 reads FNYEAQ. The CDR3, as DNA: TGTGCCAGCAGCTTCTACGGGACAGGGGCCAACAATGAGCAGTTCTTC. Amino acids: CASSFYGTGANNEQFF. Full variable domain (missing parts from reference TRBV7-6 and TRBJ2-1): GAGVSQSPRYKVTKRGQDVALRCDPISGHVSLYWYRQALGQGPEFLTYFNYEAQQDKSGLPNDRFSAERPEGSISTLTIQRTEQRDSAMYRCASSFYGTGANNEQFFGPGTRLTVL.

CDR3 DNA: TGTGCCAGCAGCTTACCGGGAGAAGGAAATGAGCAGTTCTTC. Translating it yields CASSLPGEGNEQFF. The rearrangement uses TRBV7-6 and TRBJ2-1; D possibly corresponds to TRBD2 (6 bases). Trimming pared 2 bases from V and 7 bases from J, leaving 12 bases between. The CDR3 totals 14 residues. The germline V gene has CDR1 SGHVS and CDR2 FNYEAQ.

V is TRBV6-2 or TRBV6-3 and J is TRBJ1-2; possible D gene TRBD1, 5 bases. CDR1 and CDR2 from the germline V gene are MNHEY and SVGEGT. The CDR3 has 13 residues. Trimming stripped 5 bases from V and 7 bases from J, with 14 bases between. As DNA, the CDR3 is TGTGCCAGCAGTCCCCCCCCAGGGTCTGGCTACACCTTC. The encoded protein is CASSPPPGSGYTF.

The chain employs TRBV11-2 and TRBJ2-1; perhaps TRBD2 as D (6 bases). Per germline, CDR1 SGHAT and CDR2 FQNNGV. The CDR3 spans 14 residues. Trimming left V 4 bases short and J 8 bases short, with 15 bases between. The CDR3 protein is CASSSIAGRYEQFF. CDR3 sequence (DNA): TGTGCCAGCAGCTCCATTGCGGGACGGTATGAGCAGTTCTTC.

This clonotype was seen only a few times. This sequence joins TRBV7-2 and TRBJ2-3; 9 nucleotides match TRBD1. The CDR3 has 16 amino acids. CDR1 is SGHTA, CDR2 FQGNSA, per germline. The V and J ends lost 1 base and 6 bases, in that order; junction bases with no gene match: 8. The CDR3 nucleotides are TGTGCCAGCAGCTTAGTGGGACAGGGAATTTGGGATACGCAGTATTTT. This sequence encodes CASSLVGQGIWDTQYF.

This clonotype was picked up a small number of times. This chain joins TRBV7-2 and TRBJ1-1, with D possibly matching TRBD1 (5 bases). This CDR3 is built from 15 residues. V shed 5 bases and J shed 2 bases, with 15 bases lying between them. Germline values: CDR1 SGHTA, CDR2 FQGNSA. In DNA, the CDR3 is TGTGCCAGCAGCCCCTGGTCTGGGGGAAACACTGAAGCTTTCTTT. Translating gives CASSPWSGGNTEAFF.

The chain links TRBV7-2 to TRBJ2-5; the D gene is possibly TRBD2 (5 bases). CDR1 and CDR2 from the germline V gene are SGHTA and FQGNSA. This CDR3 is 13 amino acids long. Trimming left V 8 bases short and J 5 bases short, with 15 bases between. The CDR3 sequence: CASSIGVGETQYF. CDR3 DNA: TGTGCCAGCTCGATCGGGGTGGGGGAGACCCAGTACTTC.

The chain recombines TRBV6-2 or TRBV6-3 with TRBJ2-7; D call uncertain. V lost 2 bases and J lost 6, with 14 bases in between. CDR1 is MNHEY and CDR2 is SVGEGT in the germline V gene. The CDR3 has 14 amino acids. CDR3: CASSYPGLSGEQYV. As DNA, the CDR3 is TGTGCCAGCAGTTACCCCGGGTTAAGTGGCGAGCAGTACGTC.

This chain connects TRBV19 to TRBJ2-2, with D unresolved. V was pared by 1 base and J by 6 bases, with 3 bases between. The germline CDR1 and CDR2 sequences are LNHDA and SQIVND (reference sequence). The length of the CDR3 is 12 residues. The CDR3: CASSIVSGELFF. The CDR3, as DNA: TGTGCCAGTAGTATAGTATCCGGGGAGCTGTTTTTT.

With respect to this clonotype: Lacking the conserved final phenylalanine or tryptophan, this CDR3 likely reflects a read error. The chain uses TRBV7-2 and TRBJ2-1, with TRBD2 matching over 7 bases. The CDR3 consists of 18 residues. Trimming at V came to 4 bases and at J to 10 bases, leaving 22 bases not matched to a gene. Germline CDR1 and CDR2: SGHTA and FQGNSA. The CDR3 protein is CASSSNNPAGWRRGEQFS. The CDR3 region has the DNA TGTGCCAGCAGCTCCAACAACCCCGCTGGATGGCGGCGGGGGGAGCAGTTCTCC.